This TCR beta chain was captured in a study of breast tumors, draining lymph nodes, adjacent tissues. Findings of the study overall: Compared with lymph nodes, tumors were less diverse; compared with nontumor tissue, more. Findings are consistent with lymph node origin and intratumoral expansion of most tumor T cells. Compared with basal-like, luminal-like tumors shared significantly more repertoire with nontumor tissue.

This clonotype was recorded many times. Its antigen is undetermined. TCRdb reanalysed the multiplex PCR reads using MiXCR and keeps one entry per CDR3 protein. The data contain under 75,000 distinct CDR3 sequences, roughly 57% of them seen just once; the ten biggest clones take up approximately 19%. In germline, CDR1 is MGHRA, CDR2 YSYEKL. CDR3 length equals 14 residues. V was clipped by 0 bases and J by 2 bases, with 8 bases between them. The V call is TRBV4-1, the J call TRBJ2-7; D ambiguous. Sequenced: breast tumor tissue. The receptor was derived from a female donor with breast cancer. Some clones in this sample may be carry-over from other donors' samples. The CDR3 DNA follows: TGCGCCAGCAGCCAAGAAGTTTCTCCCTACGAGCAGTACTTC. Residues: CASSQEVSPYEQYF.